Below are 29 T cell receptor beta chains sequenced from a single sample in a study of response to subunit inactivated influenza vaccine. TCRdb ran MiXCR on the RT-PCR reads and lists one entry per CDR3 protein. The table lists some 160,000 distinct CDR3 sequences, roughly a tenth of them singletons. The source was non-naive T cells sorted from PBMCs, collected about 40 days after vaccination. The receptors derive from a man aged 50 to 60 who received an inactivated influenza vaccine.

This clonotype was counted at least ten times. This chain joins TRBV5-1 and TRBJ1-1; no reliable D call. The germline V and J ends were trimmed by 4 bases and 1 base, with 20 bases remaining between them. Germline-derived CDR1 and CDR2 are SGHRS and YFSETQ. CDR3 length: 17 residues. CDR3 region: CASSPGGQLLSNTEAFF. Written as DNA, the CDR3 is TGCGCCAGCAGCCCTGGAGGCCAGTTGTTATCGAACACTGAAGCTTTCTTT.

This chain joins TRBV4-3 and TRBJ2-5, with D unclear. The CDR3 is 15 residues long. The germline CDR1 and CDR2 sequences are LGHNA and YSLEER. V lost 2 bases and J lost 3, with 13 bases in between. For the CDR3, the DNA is TGCGCCAGCAGCCAAAGTCAACTACCCAAAGAGACCCAGTACTTC. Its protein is CASSQSQLPKETQYF.

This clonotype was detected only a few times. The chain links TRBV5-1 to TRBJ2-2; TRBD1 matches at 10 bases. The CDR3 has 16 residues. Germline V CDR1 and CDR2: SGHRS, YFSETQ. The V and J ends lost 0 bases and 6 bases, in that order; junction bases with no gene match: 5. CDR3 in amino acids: CASSLGQGASAGELFF. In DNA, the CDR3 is TGCGCCAGCAGCTTGGGACAGGGGGCGTCCGCCGGGGAGCTGTTTTTT.

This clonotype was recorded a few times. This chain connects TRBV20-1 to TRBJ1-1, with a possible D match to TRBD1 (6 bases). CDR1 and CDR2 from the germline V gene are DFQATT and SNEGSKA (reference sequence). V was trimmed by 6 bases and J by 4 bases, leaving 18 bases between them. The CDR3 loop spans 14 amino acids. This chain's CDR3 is CSAASPQGSTEAFF. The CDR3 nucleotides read TGCAGTGCAGCCAGCCCCCAGGGGTCCACTGAAGCTTTCTTT.

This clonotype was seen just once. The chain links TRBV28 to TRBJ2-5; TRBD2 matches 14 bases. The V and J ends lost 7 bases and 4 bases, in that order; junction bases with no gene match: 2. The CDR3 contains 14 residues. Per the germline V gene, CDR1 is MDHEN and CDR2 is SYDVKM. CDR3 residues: CASKGLAGVETQYF. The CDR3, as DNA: TGTGCCAGCAAGGGACTAGCGGGAGTAGAGACCCAGTACTTC.

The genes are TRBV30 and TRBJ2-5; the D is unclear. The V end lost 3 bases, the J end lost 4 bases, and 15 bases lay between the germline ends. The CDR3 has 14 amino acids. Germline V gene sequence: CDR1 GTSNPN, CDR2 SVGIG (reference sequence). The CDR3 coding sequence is TGTGCCTGGAGAGGAAAGGGATTAGCAGAGACCCAGTACTTC. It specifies CAWRGKGLAETQYF.

CDR3 nucleotide sequence: TGTGCCAGCAGTTACTCACGGGGCGAGCAGTACTTC. Amino acids: CASSYSRGEQYF. The V call is TRBV6-2 or TRBV6-3, the J call TRBJ2-7, with D perhaps matching TRBD2 (5 bases). V was cut by 0 bases and J by 6 bases, with 6 bases left in between. The CDR3 is 12 amino acids. In germline, CDR1 is MNHEY, CDR2 SVGEGT.

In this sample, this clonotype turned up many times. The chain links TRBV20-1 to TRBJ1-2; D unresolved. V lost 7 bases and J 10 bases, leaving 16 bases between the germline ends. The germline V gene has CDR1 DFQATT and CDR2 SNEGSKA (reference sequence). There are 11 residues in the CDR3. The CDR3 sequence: CSVDTGRDYTF. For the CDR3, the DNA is TGCAGTGTTGACACCGGGAGGGACTACACCTTC.

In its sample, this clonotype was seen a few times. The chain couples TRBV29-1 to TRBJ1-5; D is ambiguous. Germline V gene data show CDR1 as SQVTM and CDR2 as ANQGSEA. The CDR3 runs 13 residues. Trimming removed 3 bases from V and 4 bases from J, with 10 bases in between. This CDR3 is CSVEVHPNQPQHF. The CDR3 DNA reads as TGCAGCGTTGAGGTACACCCGAATCAGCCCCAGCATTTT. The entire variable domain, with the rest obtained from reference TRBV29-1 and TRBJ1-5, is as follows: SAVISQKPSRDICQRGTSLTIQCQVDSQVTMMFWYRQQPGQSLTLIATANQGSEATYESGFVIDKFPISRPNLTFSTLTVSNMSPEDSSIYLCSVEVHPNQPQHFGDGTRLSIL.

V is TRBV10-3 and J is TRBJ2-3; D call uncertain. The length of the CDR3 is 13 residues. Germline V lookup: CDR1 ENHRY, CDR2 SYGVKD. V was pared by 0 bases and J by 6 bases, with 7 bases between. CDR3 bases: TGTGCCATCAGTGAGTCCAGTATCGATACGCAGTATTTT. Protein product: CAISESSIDTQYF.

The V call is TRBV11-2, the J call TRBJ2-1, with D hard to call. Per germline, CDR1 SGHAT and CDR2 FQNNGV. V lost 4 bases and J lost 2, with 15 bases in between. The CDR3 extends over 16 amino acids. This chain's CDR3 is CASSSYEVETYNEQFF. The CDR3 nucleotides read TGTGCCAGCAGCTCCTACGAGGTCGAGACCTACAATGAGCAGTTCTTC.

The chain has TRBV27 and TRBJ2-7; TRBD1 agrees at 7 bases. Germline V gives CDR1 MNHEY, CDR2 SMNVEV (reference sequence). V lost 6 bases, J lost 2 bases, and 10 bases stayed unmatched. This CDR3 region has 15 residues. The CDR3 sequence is CASSRKPDRAYEQYF. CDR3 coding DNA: TGTGCCAGCAGCCGCAAACCCGACAGGGCCTACGAGCAGTACTTC.

The CDR3 reads CASSLGSGQGVQETQYF. The CDR3 region has the DNA TGTGCCAGCAGCTTAGGTTCGGGACAGGGAGTACAAGAGACCCAGTACTTC. The rearrangement joins TRBV13 to TRBJ2-5; 9 nucleotides align to TRBD1. The J segment lost 2 bases and the V segment lost 0 bases, leaving 7 bases of the junction unmatched. The CDR3 is 17 amino acids. Looked up from germline, CDR1 is PRHDT and CDR2 is FYEKMQ (reference sequence).

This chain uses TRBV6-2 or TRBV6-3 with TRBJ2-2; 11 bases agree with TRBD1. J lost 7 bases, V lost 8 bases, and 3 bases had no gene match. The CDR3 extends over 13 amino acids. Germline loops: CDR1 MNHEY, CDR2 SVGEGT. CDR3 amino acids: CASGTGGIGELFF. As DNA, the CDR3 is TGTGCCAGCGGGACAGGGGGTATCGGGGAGCTGTTTTTT.

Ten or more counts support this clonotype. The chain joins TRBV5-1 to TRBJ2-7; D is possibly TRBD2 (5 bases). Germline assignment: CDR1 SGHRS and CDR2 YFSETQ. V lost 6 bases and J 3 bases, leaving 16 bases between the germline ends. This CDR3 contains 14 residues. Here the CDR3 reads CASNLAGGNYEQYF. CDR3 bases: TGCGCCAGCAATCTGGCCGGAGGAAACTACGAGCAGTACTTC.

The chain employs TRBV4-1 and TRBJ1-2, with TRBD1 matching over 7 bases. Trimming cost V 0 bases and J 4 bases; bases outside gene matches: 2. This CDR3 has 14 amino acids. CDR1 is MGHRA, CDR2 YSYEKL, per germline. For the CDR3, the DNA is TGCGCCAGCAGCCAAGAGACAGGGCGCTATGGCTACACCTTC. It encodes CASSQETGRYGYTF.

CDR3 residues: CASSLATHSSTDTQYF. In DNA form, the CDR3 reads TGTGCCAGCAGCTTAGCGACTCACTCTAGCACAGATACGCAGTATTTT. V is TRBV7-6 and J is TRBJ2-3; D gene unclear. V lost 0 bases and J lost 0, with 10 bases in between. This CDR3 region has 16 residues. Per germline, CDR1 SGHVS and CDR2 FNYEAQ.

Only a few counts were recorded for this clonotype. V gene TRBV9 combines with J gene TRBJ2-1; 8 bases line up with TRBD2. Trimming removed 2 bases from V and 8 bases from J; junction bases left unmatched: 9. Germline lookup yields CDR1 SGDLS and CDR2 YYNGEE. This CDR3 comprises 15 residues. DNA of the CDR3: TGTGCCAGCAGCGTTCTAGCGGGTACCTCTGATGAGCAGTTCTTC. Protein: CASSVLAGTSDEQFF.

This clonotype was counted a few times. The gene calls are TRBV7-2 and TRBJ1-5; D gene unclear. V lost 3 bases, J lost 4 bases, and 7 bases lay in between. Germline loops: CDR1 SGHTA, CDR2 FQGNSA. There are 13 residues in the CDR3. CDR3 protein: CASSFRQNQPQHF. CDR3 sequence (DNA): TGTGCCAGCAGCTTTAGACAAAATCAGCCCCAGCATTTT.

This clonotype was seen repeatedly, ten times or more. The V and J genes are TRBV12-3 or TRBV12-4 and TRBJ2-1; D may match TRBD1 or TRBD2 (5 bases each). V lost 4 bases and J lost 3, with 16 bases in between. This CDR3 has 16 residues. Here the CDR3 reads CASSYRDASDYNEQFF. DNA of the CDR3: TGTGCCAGCAGTTATCGGGACGCCTCTGACTACAATGAGCAGTTCTTC.

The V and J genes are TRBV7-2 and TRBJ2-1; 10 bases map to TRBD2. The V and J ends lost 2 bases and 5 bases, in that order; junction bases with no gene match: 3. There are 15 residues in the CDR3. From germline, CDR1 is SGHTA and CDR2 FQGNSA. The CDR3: CASSLSGRDHNEQFF. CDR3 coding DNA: TGTGCCAGCAGCTTAAGCGGGAGGGACCACAATGAGCAGTTCTTC.

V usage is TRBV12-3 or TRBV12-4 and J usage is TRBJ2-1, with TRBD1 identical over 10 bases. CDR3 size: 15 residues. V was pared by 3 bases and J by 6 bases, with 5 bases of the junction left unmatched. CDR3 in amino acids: CASSFRDRGRNEQFF. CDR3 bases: TGTGCCAGCAGTTTCCGGGACAGGGGACGCAATGAGCAGTTCTTC.

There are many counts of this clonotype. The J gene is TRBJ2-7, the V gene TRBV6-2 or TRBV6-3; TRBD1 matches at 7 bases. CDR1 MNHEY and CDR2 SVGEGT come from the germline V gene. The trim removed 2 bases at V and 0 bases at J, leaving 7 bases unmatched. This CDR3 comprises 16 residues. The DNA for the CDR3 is TGTGCCAGCAGTTACCCGGCAGGGGGTGTCTCCTACGAGCAGTACTTC. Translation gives CASSYPAGGVSYEQYF.

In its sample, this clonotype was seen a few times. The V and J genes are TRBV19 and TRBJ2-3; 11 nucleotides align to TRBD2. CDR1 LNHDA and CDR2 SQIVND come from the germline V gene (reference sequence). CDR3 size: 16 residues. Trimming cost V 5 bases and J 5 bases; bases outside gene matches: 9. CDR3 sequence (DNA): TGTGCCAGTAGTCGAACTAGCGGGAGTCGTGTAGATACGCAGTATTTT. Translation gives CASSRTSGSRVDTQYF.

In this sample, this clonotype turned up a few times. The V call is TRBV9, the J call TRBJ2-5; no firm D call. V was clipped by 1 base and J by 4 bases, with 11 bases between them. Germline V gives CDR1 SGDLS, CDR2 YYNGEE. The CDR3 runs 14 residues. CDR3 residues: CASSVSPLVETQYF. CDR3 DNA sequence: TGTGCCAGCAGCGTATCCCCCTTGGTAGAGACCCAGTACTTC.

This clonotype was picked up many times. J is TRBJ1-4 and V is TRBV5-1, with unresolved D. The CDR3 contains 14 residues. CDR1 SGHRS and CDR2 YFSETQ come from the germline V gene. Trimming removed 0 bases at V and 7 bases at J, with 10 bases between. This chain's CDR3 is CASSLGRPPEKLFF. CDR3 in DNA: TGCGCCAGCAGCTTGGGAAGACCGCCTGAAAAACTGTTTTTT.

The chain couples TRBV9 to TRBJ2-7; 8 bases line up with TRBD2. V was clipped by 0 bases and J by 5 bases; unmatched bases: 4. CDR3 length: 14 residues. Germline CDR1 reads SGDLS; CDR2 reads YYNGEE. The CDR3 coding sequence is TGTGCCAGCAGCGTAGCGGGGGGGTCCAACGAGCAGTACTTC. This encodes CASSVAGGSNEQYF.

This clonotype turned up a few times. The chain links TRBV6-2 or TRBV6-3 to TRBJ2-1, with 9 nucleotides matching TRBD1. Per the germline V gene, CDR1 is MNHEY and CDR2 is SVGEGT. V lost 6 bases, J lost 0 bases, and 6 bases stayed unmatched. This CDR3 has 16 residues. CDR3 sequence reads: CASRTIQGASYNEQFF. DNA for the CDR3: TGTGCCAGCAGAACTATACAGGGGGCCTCCTACAATGAGCAGTTCTTC.

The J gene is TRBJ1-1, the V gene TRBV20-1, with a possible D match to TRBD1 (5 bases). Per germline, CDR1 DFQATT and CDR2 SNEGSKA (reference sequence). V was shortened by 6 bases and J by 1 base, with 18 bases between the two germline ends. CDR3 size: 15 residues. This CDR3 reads CSAIGRVRGNTEAFF. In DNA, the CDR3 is TGCAGTGCCATAGGCAGGGTTCGGGGGAACACTGAAGCTTTCTTT.